Each of the 20 T cell receptor beta chains below was sequenced from the same sample in a study of blood T cell repertoires in COVID-19. The repertoire was sequenced with immunoSEQ multiplex PCR; TCRdb's copy has only in-frame clones and lacks some. The data contain some 180,000 clones, 88% of them singletons. Sequenced input: peripheral blood. The receptors come from a middle-aged man with active or convalescent COVID-19.

The chain has TRBV19 and TRBJ1-2; 11 positions agree with TRBD1. J was trimmed by 7 bases and V by 6 bases; bases with no gene match: 10. The CDR3 loop spans 15 amino acids. The germline V gene has CDR1 LNHDA and CDR2 SQIVND (reference sequence). CDR3: CASRKWTGGEVGYTF. As DNA, the CDR3 is TGTGCCAGTAGGAAGTGGACAGGGGGCGAGGTTGGCTACACCTTC. The whole variable domain, filled in from reference TRBV19 and TRBJ1-2, reads DGGITQSPKYLFRKEGQNVTLSCEQNLNHDAMYWYRQDPGQGLRLIYYSQIVNDFQKGDIAEGYSVSREKKESFPLTVTSAQKNPTAFYLCASRKWTGGEVGYTFGSGTRLTVV.

J is TRBJ2-7 and V is TRBV19; 10 bases map to TRBD2. The length of the CDR3 is 18 residues. J gave up 4 bases and V 0 bases, and 12 bases lay outside the gene matches. Germline CDR1 is LNHDA and CDR2 is SQIVND (reference sequence). The CDR3 spells CASSIDLMGSSGRYEQYF. The CDR3 DNA sequence: TGTGCCAGTAGTATAGATCTTATGGGGTCTAGCGGGAGATACGAGCAGTACTTC.

The chain recombines TRBV9 with TRBJ1-1, with D uncertain. The CDR3 contains 12 residues. Trimming stripped 4 bases from V and 5 bases from J, with 9 bases between. CDR1 and CDR2 (germline): SGDLS, YYNGEE. This CDR3 reads CASSPGRTEAFF. The CDR3 nucleotides read TGTGCCAGCAGCCCCGGGAGGACTGAAGCTTTCTTT.

The chain combines TRBV6-4 with TRBJ1-1; no definite D call. The CDR3 length is 13 residues. Trimming pared 5 bases from V and 2 bases from J, leaving 9 bases between. Germline V lookup: CDR1 MRHNA, CDR2 SNTAGT. The CDR3 nucleotides are TGTGCCAGCAGTATAACAGTCAACACTGAAGCTTTCTTT. Translating gives CASSITVNTEAFF.

The genes are TRBV2 and TRBJ1-5; perhaps TRBD1 as D (6 bases). CDR1 and CDR2 (germline): SNHLY, FYNNEI. With 6 bases removed from V and 2 bases from J, the gap between germline ends came to 14 bases. This CDR3 spans 15 amino acids. The CDR3 sequence: CASSEQGLGNQPQHF. The CDR3, as DNA: TGTGCCAGCAGCGAACAGGGTTTGGGCAATCAGCCCCAGCATTTT.

The genes are TRBV6-5 and TRBJ1-6; D call uncertain. Germline CDR1 is MNHEY and CDR2 is SVGAGI. Trimming took 4 bases from V and 2 from J, leaving 9 bases between them. The CDR3 has 15 amino acids. The CDR3 reads CASSFEGTYNSPLHF. Written as DNA, the CDR3 is TGTGCCAGCAGTTTTGAGGGAACCTATAATTCACCCCTCCACTTT.

The chain recombines TRBV6-6 with TRBJ1-1, with 8 bases fitting TRBD1. CDR1 and CDR2 (germline): MNHNY, SVGAGI (reference sequence). Trimming took 4 bases from V and 3 from J; bases not matched to a gene: 10. The CDR3 is made up of 16 amino acids. The CDR3 here is CASSSGQGGRHTEAFF. CDR3 in DNA: TGTGCCAGCAGTTCCGGACAGGGAGGGAGACACACTGAAGCTTTCTTT.

This sequence joins TRBV11-3 and TRBJ2-7, with TRBD2 matching over 8 bases. The J segment lost 1 base and the V segment lost 2 bases, leaving 4 bases of the junction unmatched. The CDR3 spans 15 residues. Germline CDR1 and CDR2: SGHNT and YENEEA. CDR3 protein: CASSLSGSGSYEQYF. The CDR3 DNA sequence: TGTGCCAGCAGCTTAAGCGGGAGTGGTTCCTACGAGCAGTACTTC.

This clone appeared a few times. J is TRBJ2-5 and V is TRBV5-6, with TRBD1 as a possible D gene (5 bases). CDR1 and CDR2 from the germline V gene are SGHDT and YYEEEE. The V end was cut by 1 base, the J end by 6 bases, with 13 bases between. This CDR3 has 14 amino acids. The CDR3 reads CASSLSAGKKTQYF. CDR3 DNA sequence: TGTGCCAGCAGCTTGTCAGCAGGGAAAAAGACCCAGTACTTC.

V and J are TRBV12-2 and TRBJ2-1; the table's TRBD1 call for D was not verified on the DNA. TRBV12-2 counts as a pseudogene. The CDR3 length is 16 residues. This chain's CDR3 is CASRLGPGTRYNEQFF. The CDR3 bases are TGTGCAAGTCGCTTAGGACCCGGGACACGATACAATGAGCAGTTCTTC.

The chain combines TRBV24-1 with TRBJ1-1, with D uncertain. This CDR3 is built from 12 residues. Trimming pared 6 bases from V and 0 bases from J, leaving 4 bases between. CDR1 is KGHDR, CDR2 SFDVKD, per germline. The CDR3 coding sequence is TGTGCCACCAGTTTCTTGAACACTGAAGCTTTCTTT. It is translated as CATSFLNTEAFF.

The rearrangement joins TRBV5-5 to TRBJ1-2; TRBD1 matches at 7 bases. The CDR3 is made up of 13 amino acids. The germline V gene has CDR1 SGHKS and CDR2 YYEKEE (reference sequence). With V trimmed by 3 bases and J by 8 bases, 7 bases remained unmatched. The CDR3 nucleotides read TGTGCCAGCAGCTCTCATGACAGGGACGGCTACACCTTC. Translating gives CASSSHDRDGYTF.

The CDR3 here is CASSLGNRGIVTDTQYF. CDR3 nucleotide sequence: TGCGCCAGCAGCTTGGGGAACAGGGGAATTGTTACAGATACGCAGTATTTT. The gene calls are TRBV5-1 and TRBJ2-3; 7 bases agree with TRBD1. The germline V gene has CDR1 SGHRS and CDR2 YFSETQ. J gave up 3 bases and V 0 bases, and 10 bases lay outside the gene matches. This CDR3 spans 17 amino acids.

The genes are TRBV3-1 (or the pseudogene TRBV3-2) and TRBJ1-5; no definite D call. Trimming pared 4 bases from V and 0 bases from J, leaving 10 bases between. The CDR3 length is 15 residues. Germline CDR1 reads LGHDT; CDR2 reads YNNKEL (reference sequence). DNA for the CDR3: TGTGCCAGCAGCCCTACCAAGAATAGCAATCAGCCCCAGCATTTT. As protein: CASSPTKNSNQPQHF.

This chain uses TRBV12-3 or TRBV12-4 with TRBJ1-5, with a tentative D call TRBD1 (5 bases). The CDR3 runs 13 residues. V lost 6 bases, J lost 5 bases, and 11 bases lay in between. CDR3 residues: CASRPGGDQPQHF. DNA of the CDR3: TGTGCCAGCAGACCCGGGGGAGATCAGCCCCAGCATTTT.

V usage is TRBV7-2 and J usage is TRBJ2-5; TRBD1 matches 8 bases. The germline V gene has CDR1 SGHTA and CDR2 FQGNSA. V lost 6 bases, J lost 1 base, and 13 bases stayed unmatched. The CDR3 loop spans 17 amino acids. The CDR3 DNA reads TGTGCCAGCAGTTCCACCCACGCAGGGGGCCTCCAAGAGACCCAGTACTTC. This encodes CASSSTHAGGLQETQYF.

The genes are TRBV7-7 and TRBJ2-1; tentatively, D is TRBD1 (6 bases). Germline loops: CDR1 SSHAT, CDR2 FNYEAQ (reference sequence). This CDR3 has 16 residues. The V end was cut by 1 base, the J end by 6 bases, with 16 bases between. This chain's CDR3 is CASSLGAGVLSNEQFF. CDR3 DNA: TGTGCCAGCAGCTTAGGGGCAGGGGTTCTCAGCAATGAGCAGTTCTTC.

This sequence joins TRBV4-1 and TRBJ2-1, with 7 bases identical to TRBD2. Trimming removed 5 bases from V and 0 bases from J; junction bases left unmatched: 7. The CDR3 consists of 16 residues. The germline gives CDR1 MGHRA, CDR2 YSYEKL. CDR3 loop: CASSTPSGSSYNEQFF. CDR3 DNA sequence: TGCGCCAGCAGCACACCTAGCGGCAGCTCCTACAATGAGCAGTTCTTC.

The genes are TRBV19 and TRBJ1-6; no firm D call. Germline V gene sequence: CDR1 LNHDA, CDR2 SQIVND (reference sequence). V lost 1 base and J 0 bases, leaving 13 bases between the germline ends. The CDR3 is 18 residues long. CDR3 nucleotides: TGTGCCAGTAGTATAGCCCCCCCGACGGGCTCCTATAATTCACCCCTCCACTTT. As protein: CASSIAPPTGSYNSPLHF.

The chain couples TRBV19 to TRBJ2-7; D is perhaps TRBD1 (5 bases). The CDR3 consists of 12 residues. The V gene's germline CDR1 is LNHDA and CDR2 SQIVND (reference sequence). V gave up 2 bases and J gave up 3 bases, with 5 bases separating them. The CDR3 is CASSIQGYEQYF. The CDR3 nucleotides read TGTGCCAGTAGTATACAGGGCTACGAGCAGTACTTC.